In this sample, the clone carrying this TCR beta chain turned up once. The data belong to a study of blood T cell repertoires in COVID-19. The wider study: Samples taken during acute and convalescent COVID-19 were collected in the United States, Italy and Spain.

In the source study's methods: How many nucleated cells were present was estimated from reference gene primer amplification. Libraries were prepared by immunoSEQ multiplex PCR; TCRdb keeps only in-frame clonotypes and omits some of them. V and J calls and clone size are copied from that table; D and trimming were computed from the DNA. The data show over 55,000 clones, with 84% seen just once and roughly 9.2% held by the top ten. This TCR derives from a man aged 50 or older with active COVID-19. The sample comprised peripheral blood.

This CDR3 reads CASSESGPAGGYTF. CDR3 coding DNA: TGCGCCAGCAGTGAGTCGGGTCCTGCCGGGGGCTACACCTTC. The J gene is TRBJ1-2, the V gene TRBV10-2; D uncertain. The germline V gene has CDR1 WSHSY and CDR2 SAAADI. This CDR3 has 14 amino acids. V dropped 0 bases and J dropped 8 bases, with 13 bases sitting between them.